Sequencing of this T cell receptor beta chain was carried out in a study of early T cells in non-severe SARS-CoV-2 infection. Across the study: Bulk RNA isolated from unsorted whole blood underwent sequencing; chains were not paired.

For this clonotype: Its target is not known.

The J segment lost 5 bases and the V segment lost 4 bases, leaving 7 bases of the junction unmatched. CDR3 length equals 15 residues. Germline CDR1 is SEHNR and CDR2 is FQNEAQ (reference sequence). Study-wide results and caveats: A preference for anti-spike CD8 responses marked VDJdb matching, which missed private and CD4 specificities.

As part of library construction, unique molecular identifiers were attached to individual cDNA molecules. TCRdb re-called the 5' RACE reads through MiXCR, storing one row per CDR3 protein. This table holds 100,000 to 130,000 distinct CDR3 sequences, more than 9.5% found once. This TCR was sampled from an adult who was a healthcare worker with PCR-confirmed SARS-CoV-2 infection or an uninfected control (not recorded which). The sample taken for sequencing was whole blood. The rearrangement links TRBV7-9 to TRBJ1-1, with 10 bases lining up with TRBD1. The CDR3 DNA follows: TGTGCCAGCAGCTACCCGGACAGGGGGGGGACTGAAGCTTTCTTT. Amino acid sequence: CASSYPDRGGTEAFF.